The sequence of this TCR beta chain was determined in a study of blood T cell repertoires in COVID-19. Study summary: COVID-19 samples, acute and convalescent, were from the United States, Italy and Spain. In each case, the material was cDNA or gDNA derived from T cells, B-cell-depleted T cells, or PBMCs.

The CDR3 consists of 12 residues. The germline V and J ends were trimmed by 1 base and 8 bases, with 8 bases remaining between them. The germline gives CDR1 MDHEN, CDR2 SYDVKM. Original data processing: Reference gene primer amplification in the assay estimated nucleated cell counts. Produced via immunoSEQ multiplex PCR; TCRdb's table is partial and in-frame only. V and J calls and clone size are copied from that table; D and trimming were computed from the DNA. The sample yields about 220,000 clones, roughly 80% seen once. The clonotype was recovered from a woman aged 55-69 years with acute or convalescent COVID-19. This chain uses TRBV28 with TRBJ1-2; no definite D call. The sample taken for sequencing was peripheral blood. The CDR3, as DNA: TGTGCCAGCAGTTTATTGGCGGGGGGCTACACCTTC. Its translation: CASSLLAGGYTF.